The 5 T cell receptor beta chains reported below all come from one sample, sequenced in a study of OX40 agonist ivuxolimab in advanced cancers. The data were produced by immunoSEQ multiplex PCR, yet TCRdb's version contains in-frame clones alone and is incomplete. In the table there are more than 75,000 clones, about 88% of which are singletons. This material consisted of CD4+ or CD8+ T cells sorted from blood, taken in a trial of the OX40 agonist ivuxolimab. These receptors came from an adult with an advanced solid tumor such as melanoma, head and neck, liver or kidney cancer.

The J gene is TRBJ1-5, the V gene TRBV4-2; 8 bases are a match to TRBD1. The CDR3 runs to 16 residues. CDR1 LGHNA and CDR2 YNFKEQ come from the germline V gene. V dropped 0 bases and J dropped 2; count of bases not matched to a gene: 3. CDR3 sequence reads: CASSQDPDRGNQPQHF. CDR3 bases: TGTGCCAGCAGCCAAGATCCGGACAGGGGCAATCAGCCCCAGCATTTT.

This chain connects TRBV5-1 to TRBJ1-1, with 7 nucleotides matching TRBD1. Germline assignment: CDR1 SGHRS and CDR2 YFSETQ. After removal of 0 bases from V and 5 bases from J, the junction contained 10 bases not matched to a gene. The length of the CDR3 is 16 residues. The CDR3 coding sequence is TGCGCCAGCAGCTTGGTGACAGGGTTCCCTCTGACTGAAGCTTTCTTT. It yields the protein CASSLVTGFPLTEAFF.

Only a few counts were recorded for this clone. The V call is TRBV10-1, the J call TRBJ2-1; 7 bases fit TRBD2. Germline assignment: CDR1 WNHNN and CDR2 SYGVQD (reference sequence). Losses at the gene ends were 8 bases for V and 2 bases for J; bases not matched to a gene: 3. This CDR3 has 13 amino acids. The DNA of the CDR3 is TGCGCCAGCCGCGGGGGTACCTACAATGAGCAGTTCTTC. Translated: CASRGGTYNEQFF.

The gene calls are TRBV10-3 and TRBJ1-1; D is perhaps TRBD1 (5 bases). CDR3 length: 13 residues. Trimming shortened V by 3 bases and J by 0 bases, and 5 bases separated the two germline ends. The germline V gene has CDR1 ENHRY and CDR2 SYGVKD. The CDR3 protein is CAISDRVNTEAFF. The CDR3 DNA reads as TGTGCCATCAGTGACAGGGTGAACACTGAAGCTTTCTTT.

The chain links TRBV5-4 to TRBJ2-7, with 8 bases matching TRBD1. Germline-derived CDR1 and CDR2 are SGHNT and YYREEE (reference sequence). This CDR3 is built from 13 residues. Losses at the gene ends were 2 bases for V and 4 bases for J; bases not matched to a gene: 2. In nucleotides, the CDR3 is TGTGCCAGCAGCTTCAGGGGGCCATACGAGCAGTACTTC. This gives the protein CASSFRGPYEQYF.